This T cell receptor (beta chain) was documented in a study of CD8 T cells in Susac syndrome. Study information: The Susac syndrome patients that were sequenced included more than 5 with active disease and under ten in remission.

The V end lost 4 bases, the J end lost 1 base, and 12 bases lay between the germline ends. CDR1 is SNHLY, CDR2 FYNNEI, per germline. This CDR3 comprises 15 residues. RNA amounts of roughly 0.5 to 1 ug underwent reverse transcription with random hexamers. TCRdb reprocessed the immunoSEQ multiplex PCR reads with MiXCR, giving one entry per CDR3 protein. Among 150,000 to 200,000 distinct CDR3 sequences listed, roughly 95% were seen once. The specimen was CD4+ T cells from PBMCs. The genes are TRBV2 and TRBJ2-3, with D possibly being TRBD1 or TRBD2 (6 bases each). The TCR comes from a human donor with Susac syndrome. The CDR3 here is CASSGTGARTDTQYF. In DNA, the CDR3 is TGTGCCAGCAGTGGAACGGGGGCCCGCACAGATACGCAGTATTTT.